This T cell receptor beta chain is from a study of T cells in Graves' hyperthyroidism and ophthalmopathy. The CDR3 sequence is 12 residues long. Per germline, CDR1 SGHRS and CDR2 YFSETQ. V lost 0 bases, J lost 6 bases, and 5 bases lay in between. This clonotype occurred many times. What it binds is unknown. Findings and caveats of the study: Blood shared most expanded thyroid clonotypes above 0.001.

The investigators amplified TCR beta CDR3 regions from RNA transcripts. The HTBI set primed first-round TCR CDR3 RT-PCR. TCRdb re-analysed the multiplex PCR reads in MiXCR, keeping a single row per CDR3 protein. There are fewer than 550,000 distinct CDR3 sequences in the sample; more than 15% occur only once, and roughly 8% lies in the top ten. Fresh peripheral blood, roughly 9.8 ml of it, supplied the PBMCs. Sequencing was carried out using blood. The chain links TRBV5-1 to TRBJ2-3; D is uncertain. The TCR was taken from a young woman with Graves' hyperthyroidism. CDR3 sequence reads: CASSLALDTQYF. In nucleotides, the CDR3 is TGCGCCAGCAGCTTGGCCCTGGATACGCAGTATTTT.